Listed here are 24 T cell receptor beta chains from one sample, sequenced in a study of identical twins. Each CDR3 protein is one row after TCRdb ran MiXCR on the 5' RACE reads. The data show about 530,000 distinct CDR3 sequences, with more than 20% seen just once and more than 0.4% held by the top ten. These data were also filed under a second study, of yellow fever vaccine responses in identical twins.

Sequenced material: CD4+ T cells sorted from blood. These receptors came from a woman aged 18 to 35 in good health.

This chain links TRBV4-1 with TRBJ2-3; TRBD1 agrees at 7 bases. Trimming took 6 bases from V and 4 from J; bases not matched to a gene: 7. Germline CDR1 is MGHRA and CDR2 is YSYEKL. The length of the CDR3 is 14 residues. The CDR3 DNA reads as TGCGCCAGCAGAAGGGACAGCCGGTCAGATACGCAGTATTTT. It codes for CASRRDSRSDTQYF.

The chain couples TRBV28 to TRBJ2-7, with 10 bases aligning to TRBD2. The CDR3 consists of 17 residues. The ends lost 4 bases at V and 6 bases at J; junction bases unmatched: 15. Germline lookup yields CDR1 MDHEN and CDR2 SYDVKM. CDR3 DNA sequence: TGTGCCAGCAGTTCCTTGCCTAGCGGGAGCCCTGGGGGCGAGCAGTACTTC. Protein sequence: CASSSLPSGSPGGEQYF. Drawing the rest from reference TRBV28 and TRBJ2-7, the complete variable domain is DVKVTQSSRYLVKRTGEKVFLECVQDMDHENMFWYRQDPGLGLRLIYFSYDVKMKEKGDIPEGYSVSREKKERFSLILESASTNQTSMYLCASSSLPSGSPGGEQYFGPGTRLTVT.

V and J are TRBV16 and TRBJ2-7, with 12 bases identical to TRBD2. The CDR3 loop spans 21 amino acids. Germline loops: CDR1 KGHSY, CDR2 FQNENV. V gave up 7 bases and J gave up 0 bases; unmatched junction bases: 22. CDR3 nucleotide sequence: TGTGCCAGCACGCCGAACACAAGGGGACTAGCGGGTCCCCTAAGCTCCTACGAGCAGTACTTC. Protein: CASTPNTRGLAGPLSSYEQYF.

V is TRBV20-1 and J is TRBJ2-1; 8 nucleotides match TRBD1. The length of the CDR3 is 13 residues. V trimming: 4 bases; J trimming: 7 bases; junction bases outside the gene matches: 6. CDR1 is DFQATT and CDR2 is SNEGSKA in the germline V gene (reference sequence). The chain's CDR3 is CSANRQGRNEQFF. The CDR3 region has the DNA TGCAGTGCTAACAGACAGGGGAGGAATGAGCAGTTCTTC.

V usage is TRBV12-3 or TRBV12-4 and J usage is TRBJ2-7; D unresolved. CDR3 length: 13 residues. V was cut by 6 bases and J by 11 bases, with 20 bases left in between. The CDR3 is CASSSGLGRTKYF. The CDR3 DNA is TGTGCCAGCAGCTCGGGTCTGGGCAGGACGAAGTACTTC.

V is TRBV6-1 and J is TRBJ1-1, with D maybe TRBD1 (6 bases). V was pared by 7 bases and J by 6 bases, with 18 bases between. CDR1 and CDR2 (germline): MNHNS, SASEGT. The CDR3 consists of 14 residues. CDR3: CASNTRGGVAEAFF. The CDR3 bases are TGTGCCAGCAACACTAGGGGGGGGGTTGCTGAAGCTTTCTTT.

This chain links TRBV5-1 with TRBJ2-3; D is uncertain. V was cut by 4 bases and J by 2 bases, with 8 bases left in between. The CDR3 length is 13 residues. CDR1 and CDR2 from the germline V gene are SGHRS and YFSETQ. CDR3 nucleotide sequence: TGCGCCAGCAGCCAGCCCTACACAGATACGCAGTATTTT. Translation gives CASSQPYTDTQYF.

J is TRBJ2-1 and V is TRBV28; possibly TRBD1 or TRBD2 for D (7 bases each). CDR1 and CDR2 from the germline V gene are MDHEN and SYDVKM. The CDR3 loop spans 16 amino acids. The V gene lost 7 bases and the J gene lost 4 bases, with 20 bases spanning the gap. CDR3 loop: CASNIGGHGGYNEQFF. CDR3 nucleotide sequence: TGTGCCAGCAACATAGGGGGCCACGGGGGGTACAATGAGCAGTTCTTC.

This clonotype was detected many times. The chain employs TRBV7-2 and TRBJ2-3; D ambiguous. Per germline, CDR1 SGHTA and CDR2 FQGNSA. V was shortened by 6 bases and J by 0 bases, with 7 bases between the two germline ends. CDR3 length equals 13 residues. CDR3 sequence: CASRTTSTDTQYF. CDR3 DNA sequence: TGTGCCAGCAGGACAACTAGCACAGATACGCAGTATTTT.

This chain joins TRBV2 and TRBJ1-5; D perhaps matches TRBD1 (6 bases). Trimming removed 6 bases at V and 2 bases at J, with 8 bases between. Germline V CDR1 and CDR2: SNHLY, FYNNEI. The CDR3 consists of 13 residues. CDR3 residues: CASRRGGNQPQHF. The DNA for the CDR3 is TGTGCCAGCAGGAGGGGGGGCAATCAGCCCCAGCATTTT.

The chain links TRBV11-1 to TRBJ2-2; D is unclear. This CDR3 is 15 amino acids long. V was cut by 5 bases and J by 7 bases, with 17 bases left in between. Germline V gene data show CDR1 as SGHAT and CDR2 as FQDESV (reference sequence). As DNA, the CDR3 is TGTGCCAGCAGCCGCGCGGAACACCTTCTCGGGGAGCTGTTTTTT. The encoded protein is CASSRAEHLLGELFF.

This clonotype has a handful of counts. The CDR3 loop reads CASSLARGATGYGYTF. The CDR3 DNA reads TGTGCCAGCAGTTTAGCGCGGGGGGCTACGGGCTATGGCTACACCTTC. V and J are TRBV12-3 or TRBV12-4 and TRBJ1-2; D perhaps matches TRBD1 (6 bases). V lost 0 bases, J lost 4 bases, and 15 bases lay in between. The CDR3 is 16 residues long.

This clonotype has more than one count but fewer than ten. The chain has TRBV5-5 and TRBJ2-7; D may be TRBD2 (6 bases). Trimming left V 0 bases short and J 7 bases short, with 14 bases between. Germline CDR1 and CDR2: SGHKS and YYEKEE (reference sequence). CDR3 length: 14 amino acids. The CDR3 nucleotides are TGTGCCAGCAGCTTGGTGCCGGGCAGCGGGGAGCAGTACGTC. Translated: CASSLVPGSGEQYV.

The CDR3 DNA reads as TGTGCCAGCAGCCCTGGACTGGGGCGAGGCACCGGGGAGCTGTTTTTT. This gives the protein CASSPGLGRGTGELFF. The chain employs TRBV27 and TRBJ2-2; D may be TRBD1 or TRBD2 (5 bases each). The germline V gene has CDR1 MNHEY and CDR2 SMNVEV (reference sequence). V was trimmed by 6 bases and J by 4 bases, leaving 18 bases between them. This CDR3 is 16 amino acids long.

This chain links TRBV7-2 with TRBJ2-3, with TRBD2 matching over 8 bases. The germline CDR1 and CDR2 sequences are SGHTA and FQGNSA. Germline trimming cut 3 bases from V and 3 bases from J; bases unmatched to any gene: 11. The CDR3 length is 17 residues. The chain's CDR3 is CASSLGPAGGGTDTQYF. CDR3 bases: TGTGCCAGCAGCTTGGGGCCGGCGGGAGGAGGGACAGATACGCAGTATTTT. The entire variable domain, with the rest obtained from reference TRBV7-2 and TRBJ2-3, is as follows: GAGVSQSPSNKVTEKGKDVELRCDPISGHTALYWYRQSLGQGLEFLIYFQGNSAPDKSGLPSDRFSAERTGGSVSTLTIQRTQQEDSAVYLCASSLGPAGGGTDTQYFGPGTRLTVL.

This sequence joins TRBV2 and TRBJ1-5, with D unresolved. CDR1 is SNHLY and CDR2 is FYNNEI in the germline V gene. CDR3 length equals 13 residues. Trimming stripped 2 bases from V and 6 bases from J, with 8 bases between. The CDR3 nucleotides are TGTGCCAGCAGTGAAACGCCAGGTCAGCCCCAGCATTTT. Translating gives CASSETPGQPQHF.

This clonotype was counted only a few times. The rearrangement joins TRBV20-1 to TRBJ2-6; D remains unclear. This CDR3 has 17 amino acids. The germline gives CDR1 DFQATT, CDR2 SNEGSKA (reference sequence). Deletions cut 6 bases from V and 0 bases from J, with 18 bases between. CDR3 DNA sequence: TGCAGTGCGCGATGGAGAAATAGAGCCTCTGGGGCCAACGTCCTGACTTTC. It yields the protein CSARWRNRASGANVLTF.

This chain joins TRBV12-3 or TRBV12-4 and TRBJ2-5; the D is unclear. The CDR3 sequence is 13 residues long. V gave up 2 bases and J gave up 5 bases, with 9 bases separating them. CDR3 sequence reads: CASSLWSGETQYF. CDR3 sequence (DNA): TGTGCCAGCAGTTTATGGTCCGGGGAGACCCAGTACTTC.

This sequence joins TRBV7-9 and TRBJ2-3; 7 bases agree with TRBD1. The CDR3 runs 14 residues. Germline-derived CDR1 and CDR2 are SEHNR and FQNEAQ (reference sequence). The V and J ends lost 10 bases and 3 bases, in that order; junction bases with no gene match: 10. CDR3 coding DNA: TGTGCCACTGAAGACAGGGTTTTTACAGATACGCAGTATTTT. Its protein is CATEDRVFTDTQYF.

This clonotype was seen a few times. The CDR3 loop is CATRRSGDTGELFF. The CDR3, as DNA: TGTGCCACTCGCCGGTCGGGAGACACCGGGGAGCTGTTTTTT. The chain links TRBV24-1 to TRBJ2-2, with D possibly TRBD2 on 6 matching bases. Germline values: CDR1 KGHDR, CDR2 SFDVKD. Trimming cost V 10 bases and J 3 bases, with 14 bases left between them. There are 14 residues in the CDR3.

This clonotype was recorded at least ten times. The chain joins TRBV6-5 to TRBJ2-5; TRBD2 matches at 14 bases. The CDR3 consists of 17 residues. After removal of 4 bases from V and 4 bases from J, the junction contained 8 bases not matched to a gene. CDR1 is MNHEY and CDR2 is SVGAGI in the germline V gene. Written as DNA, the CDR3 is TGTGCCAGCAGTTCTCCGACTAGCGGGGGGGGGAGAGAGACCCAGTACTTC. Protein sequence: CASSSPTSGGGRETQYF.

This clonotype was seen only a few times. V is TRBV20-1 and J is TRBJ2-7; D possibly corresponds to TRBD1 (6 bases). Trimming took 5 bases from V and 6 from J, leaving 17 bases between them. This CDR3 has 13 amino acids. Germline CDR1 DFQATT, CDR2 SNEGSKA (reference sequence). The CDR3 protein is CSAPITGMVEQYF. The CDR3 nucleotides read TGCAGTGCTCCTATCACAGGGATGGTCGAGCAGTACTTC.

This clonotype was seen ten or more times. The chain couples TRBV15 to TRBJ1-1; D unclear. The CDR3 consists of 11 residues. Germline CDR1 reads LNHNV; CDR2 reads YYDKDF (reference sequence). V lost 6 bases and J 2 bases, leaving 4 bases between the germline ends. Here the CDR3 DNA reads TGTGCCACCAGGGGAAACACTGAAGCTTTCTTT. It encodes CATRGNTEAFF. Based on the CDR3 plus reference TRBV15 and TRBJ1-1, the full variable domain is DAMVIQNPRYQVTQFGKPVTLSCSQTLNHNVMYWYQQKSSQAPKLLFHYYDKDFNNEADTPDNFQSRRPNTSFCFLDIRSPGLGDTAMYLCATRGNTEAFFGQGTRLTVV.

This clonotype showed up just a few times. The chain has TRBV19 and TRBJ2-7; 8 nucleotides match TRBD1. The CDR3 sequence is 15 residues long. Germline V gene sequence: CDR1 LNHDA, CDR2 SQIVND (reference sequence). After removal of 5 bases from V and 4 bases from J, the junction contained 10 bases not matched to a gene. In DNA, the CDR3 is TGTGCCAGTAGTGGCCGGGACAGGTTCTCATACGAGCAGTACTTC. Protein sequence: CASSGRDRFSYEQYF.